This TCR beta chain was recorded in a study of blood T cell repertoires in COVID-19. Study summary: Specimens from acute and convalescent COVID-19 originated in the United States, Italy and Spain.

Trimming removed 7 bases at V and 4 bases at J, with 16 bases between. The CDR3 extends over 14 amino acids. Germline CDR1 reads SGHTA; CDR2 reads FQGNSA. Source study methods: Scientists estimated how many nucleated cells there were by amplifying reference gene primers. This table comes from immunoSEQ multiplex PCR, and its TCRdb copy is limited to in-frame clones, with some not included. The DNA gave D and trimming, while V, J and clone size come from that table. The table has around 320,000 clones, more than 70% seen once. This sequence joins TRBV7-2 and TRBJ2-5; tentative D call: TRBD1 (5 bases). This clonotype was sampled from a woman aged 30 to 39 who had recovered from COVID-19. Source material: peripheral blood. DNA of the CDR3: TGTGCCAGCACCTCTCCCCAGGGCCCAGAGACCCAGTACTTC. This codes for CASTSPQGPETQYF.